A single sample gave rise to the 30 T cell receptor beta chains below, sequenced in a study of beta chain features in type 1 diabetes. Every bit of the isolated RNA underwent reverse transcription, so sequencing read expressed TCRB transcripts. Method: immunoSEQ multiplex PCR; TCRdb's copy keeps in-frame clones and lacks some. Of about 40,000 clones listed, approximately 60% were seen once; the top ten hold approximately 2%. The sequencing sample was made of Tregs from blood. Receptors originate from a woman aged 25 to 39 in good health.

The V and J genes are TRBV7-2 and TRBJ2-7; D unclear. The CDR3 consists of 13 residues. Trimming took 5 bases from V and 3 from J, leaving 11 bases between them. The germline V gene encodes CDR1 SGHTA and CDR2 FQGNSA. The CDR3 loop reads CASSPGSNYEQYF. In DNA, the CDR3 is TGTGCCAGCAGCCCCGGGTCGAACTACGAGCAGTACTTC.

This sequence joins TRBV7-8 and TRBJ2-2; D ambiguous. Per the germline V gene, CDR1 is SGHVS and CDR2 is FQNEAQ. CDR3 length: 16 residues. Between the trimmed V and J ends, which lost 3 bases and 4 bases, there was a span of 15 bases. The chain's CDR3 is CASSFSFGPGTGELFF. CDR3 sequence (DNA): TGTGCCAGCAGCTTTTCATTCGGCCCAGGCACCGGGGAGCTGTTTTTT.

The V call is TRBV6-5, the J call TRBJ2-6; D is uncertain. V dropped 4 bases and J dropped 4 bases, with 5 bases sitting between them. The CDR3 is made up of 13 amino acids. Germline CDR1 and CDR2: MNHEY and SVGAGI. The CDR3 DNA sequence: TGTGCCAGCAGTTTTTCGGGGGCCAACGTCCTGACTTTC. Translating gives CASSFSGANVLTF.

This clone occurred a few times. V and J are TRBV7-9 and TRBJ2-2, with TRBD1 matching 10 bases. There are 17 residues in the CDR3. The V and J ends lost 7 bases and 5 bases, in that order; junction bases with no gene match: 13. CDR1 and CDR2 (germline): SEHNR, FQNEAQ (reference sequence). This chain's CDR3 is CASTMTGGKGETGELFF. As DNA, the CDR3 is TGTGCCAGCACCATGACAGGGGGCAAAGGAGAGACCGGGGAGCTGTTTTTT.

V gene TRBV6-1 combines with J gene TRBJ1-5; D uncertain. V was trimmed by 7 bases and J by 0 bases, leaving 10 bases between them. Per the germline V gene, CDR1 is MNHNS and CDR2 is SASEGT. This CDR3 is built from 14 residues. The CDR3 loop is CASTVGSSNQPQHF. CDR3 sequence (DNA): TGTGCCAGCACAGTAGGGAGTAGCAATCAGCCCCAGCATTTT.

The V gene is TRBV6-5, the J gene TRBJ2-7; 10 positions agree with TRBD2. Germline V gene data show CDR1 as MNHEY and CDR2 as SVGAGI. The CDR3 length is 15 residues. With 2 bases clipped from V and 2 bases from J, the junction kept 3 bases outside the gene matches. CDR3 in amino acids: CASSYGLAAAYEQYF. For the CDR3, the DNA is TGTGCCAGCAGTTACGGACTAGCGGCAGCCTACGAGCAGTACTTC.

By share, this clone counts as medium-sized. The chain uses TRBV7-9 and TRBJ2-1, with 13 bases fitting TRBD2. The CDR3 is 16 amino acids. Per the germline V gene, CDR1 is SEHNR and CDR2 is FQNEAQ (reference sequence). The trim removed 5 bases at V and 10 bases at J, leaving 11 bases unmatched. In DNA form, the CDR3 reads TGTGCCAGCAGCCTCCTTGGACTAGCGGGAGTGGGAGAGCAGTTCTTC. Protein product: CASSLLGLAGVGEQFF.

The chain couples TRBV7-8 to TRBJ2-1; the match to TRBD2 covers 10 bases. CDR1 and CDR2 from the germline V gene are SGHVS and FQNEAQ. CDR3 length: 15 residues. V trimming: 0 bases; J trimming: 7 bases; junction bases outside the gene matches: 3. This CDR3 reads CASSLALAGANEQFF. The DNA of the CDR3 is TGTGCCAGCAGCTTAGCGCTAGCGGGAGCGAATGAGCAGTTCTTC. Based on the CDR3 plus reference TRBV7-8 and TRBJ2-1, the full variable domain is GAGVSQSPRYKVAKRGQDVALRCDPISGHVSLFWYQQALGQGPEFLTYFQNEAQLDKSGLPSDRFFAERPEGSVSTLKIQRTQQEDSAVYLCASSLALAGANEQFFGPGTRLTVL.

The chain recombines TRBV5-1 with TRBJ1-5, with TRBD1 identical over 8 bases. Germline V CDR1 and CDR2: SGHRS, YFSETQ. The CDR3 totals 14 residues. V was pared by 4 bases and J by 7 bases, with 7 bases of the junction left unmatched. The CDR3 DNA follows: TGCGCCAGCAGCCCCGGACAGGGTCGACAGCCCCAGCATTTT. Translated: CASSPGQGRQPQHF.

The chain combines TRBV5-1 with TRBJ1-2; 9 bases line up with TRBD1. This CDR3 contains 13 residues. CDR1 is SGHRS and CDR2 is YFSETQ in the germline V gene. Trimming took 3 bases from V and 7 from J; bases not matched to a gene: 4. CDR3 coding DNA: TGCGCCAGCAGCTGGACAGGGGTCGGTGGCTACACCTTC. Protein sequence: CASSWTGVGGYTF.

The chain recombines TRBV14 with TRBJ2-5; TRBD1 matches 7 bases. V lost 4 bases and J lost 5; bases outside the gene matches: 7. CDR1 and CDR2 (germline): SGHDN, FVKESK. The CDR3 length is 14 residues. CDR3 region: CASSPLGTVETQYF. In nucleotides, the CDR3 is TGTGCCAGCAGCCCACTAGGGACAGTGGAGACCCAGTACTTC. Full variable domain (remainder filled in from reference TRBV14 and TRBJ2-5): EAGVTQFPSHSVIEKGQTVTLRCDPISGHDNLYWYRRVMGKEIKFLLHFVKESKQDESGMPNNRFLAERTGGTYSTLKVQPAELEDSGVYFCASSPLGTVETQYFGPGTRLLVL.

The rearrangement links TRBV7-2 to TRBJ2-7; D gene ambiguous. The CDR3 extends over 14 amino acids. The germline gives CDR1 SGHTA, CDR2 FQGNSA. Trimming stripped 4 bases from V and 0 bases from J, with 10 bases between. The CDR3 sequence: CASSYQTGSYEQYF. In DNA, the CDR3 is TGTGCCAGCAGCTACCAGACGGGCTCCTACGAGCAGTACTTC.

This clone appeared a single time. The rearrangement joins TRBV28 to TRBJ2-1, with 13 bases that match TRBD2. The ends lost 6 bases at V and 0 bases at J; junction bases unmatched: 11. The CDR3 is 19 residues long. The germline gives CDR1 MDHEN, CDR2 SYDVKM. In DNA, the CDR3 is TGTGCCAGCAGAGGACTAGCGGGAGCTAGGGGCAGCTCCTACAATGAGCAGTTCTTC. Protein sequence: CASRGLAGARGSSYNEQFF.

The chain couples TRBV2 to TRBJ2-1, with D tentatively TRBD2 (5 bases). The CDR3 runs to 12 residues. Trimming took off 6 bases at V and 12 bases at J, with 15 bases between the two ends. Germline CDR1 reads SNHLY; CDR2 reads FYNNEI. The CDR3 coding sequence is TGTGCCAGCAGGCCTGACTACGTGGGGCAGTTCTTC. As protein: CASRPDYVGQFF.

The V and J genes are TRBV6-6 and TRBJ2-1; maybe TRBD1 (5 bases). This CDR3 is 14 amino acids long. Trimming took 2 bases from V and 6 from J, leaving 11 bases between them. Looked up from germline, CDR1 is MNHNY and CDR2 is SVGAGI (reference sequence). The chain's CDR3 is CASSYAARVNEQFF. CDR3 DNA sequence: TGTGCCAGCAGTTACGCCGCCAGGGTCAATGAGCAGTTCTTC.

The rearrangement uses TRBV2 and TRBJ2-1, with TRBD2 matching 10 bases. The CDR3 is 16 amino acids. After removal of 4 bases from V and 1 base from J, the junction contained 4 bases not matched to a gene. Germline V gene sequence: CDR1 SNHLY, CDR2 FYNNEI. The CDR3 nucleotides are TGTGCCAGCAGTGCTCCACTAGCGGGATCCTACAATGAGCAGTTCTTC. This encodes CASSAPLAGSYNEQFF. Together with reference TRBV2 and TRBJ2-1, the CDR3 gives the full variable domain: EPEVTQTPSHQVTQMGQEVILRCVPISNHLYFYWYRQILGQKVEFLVSFYNNEISEKSEIFDDQFSVERPDGSNFTLKIRSTKLEDSAMYFCASSAPLAGSYNEQFFGPGTRLTVL.

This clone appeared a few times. CDR3 bases: TGTGCCAGCAGTTTGTGGGACTCGGCGGGAGAGCAGTACTTC. Protein product: CASSLWDSAGEQYF. The chain has TRBV27 and TRBJ2-7, with D possibly matching TRBD2 (6 bases). This CDR3 has 14 residues. The V end was cut by 3 bases, the J end by 7 bases, with 16 bases between. The germline V gene encodes CDR1 MNHEY and CDR2 SMNVEV (reference sequence).

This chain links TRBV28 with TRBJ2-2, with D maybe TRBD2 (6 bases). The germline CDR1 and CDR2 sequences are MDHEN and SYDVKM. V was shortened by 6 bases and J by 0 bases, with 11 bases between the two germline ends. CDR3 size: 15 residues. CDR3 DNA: TGTGCCAGCAGCCGCCCGGGGGCGAACACCGGGGAGCTGTTTTTT. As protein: CASSRPGANTGELFF.

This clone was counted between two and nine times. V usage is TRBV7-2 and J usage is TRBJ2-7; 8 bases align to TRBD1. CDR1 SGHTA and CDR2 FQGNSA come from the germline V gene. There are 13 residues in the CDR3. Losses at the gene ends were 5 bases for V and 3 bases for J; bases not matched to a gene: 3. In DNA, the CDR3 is TGTGCCAGCAGCCGGACAGGGAGCTACGAGCAGTACTTC. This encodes CASSRTGSYEQYF.

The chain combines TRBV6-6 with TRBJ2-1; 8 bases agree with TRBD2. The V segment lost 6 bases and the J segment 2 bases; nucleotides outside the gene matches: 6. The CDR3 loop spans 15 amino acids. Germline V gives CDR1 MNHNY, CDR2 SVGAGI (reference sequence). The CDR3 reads CASRKVSGTYNEQFF. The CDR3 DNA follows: TGTGCCAGCAGGAAGGTTAGCGGGACCTACAATGAGCAGTTCTTC.

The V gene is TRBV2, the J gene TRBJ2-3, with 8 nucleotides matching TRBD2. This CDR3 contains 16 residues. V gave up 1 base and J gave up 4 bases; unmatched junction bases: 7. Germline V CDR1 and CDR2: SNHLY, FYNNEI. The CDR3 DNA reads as TGTGCCAGCAGTGAAGTGTCTAGCGGGTTGTCAGATACGCAGTATTTT. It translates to CASSEVSSGLSDTQYF.

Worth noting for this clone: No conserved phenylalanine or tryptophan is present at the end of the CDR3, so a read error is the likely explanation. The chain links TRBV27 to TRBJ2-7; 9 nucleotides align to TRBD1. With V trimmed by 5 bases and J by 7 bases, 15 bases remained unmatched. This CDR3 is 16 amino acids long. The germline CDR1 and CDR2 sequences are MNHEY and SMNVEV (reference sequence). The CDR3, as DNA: TGTGCCAGCAGTCCGGCCCGGGACAGGGTCCATAGGGAGCAGTACCTC. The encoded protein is CASSPARDRVHREQYL.

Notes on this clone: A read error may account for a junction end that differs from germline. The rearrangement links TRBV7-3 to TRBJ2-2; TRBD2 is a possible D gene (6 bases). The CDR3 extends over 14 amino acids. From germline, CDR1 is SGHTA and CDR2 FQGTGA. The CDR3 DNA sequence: TGTGCCAGCAGCTTGGCGGGATACACCGGGAAGCTGTTTTTT. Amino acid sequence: CASSLAGYTGKLFF.

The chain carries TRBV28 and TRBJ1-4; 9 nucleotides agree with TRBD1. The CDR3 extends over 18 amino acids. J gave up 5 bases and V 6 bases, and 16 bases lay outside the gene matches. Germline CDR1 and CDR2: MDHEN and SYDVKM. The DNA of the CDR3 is TGTGCCAGCAGACCCCCCCCCGGGACAGGGACGGGGAATGAAAAACTGTTTTTT. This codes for CASRPPPGTGTGNEKLFF.

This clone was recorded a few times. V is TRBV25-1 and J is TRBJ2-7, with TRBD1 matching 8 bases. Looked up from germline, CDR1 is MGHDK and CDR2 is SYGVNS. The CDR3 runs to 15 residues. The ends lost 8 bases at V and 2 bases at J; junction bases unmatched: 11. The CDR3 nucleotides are TGTGCCAGCTTCAGATACAGGGGGGTGACCTACGAGCAGTACTTC. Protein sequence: CASFRYRGVTYEQYF.

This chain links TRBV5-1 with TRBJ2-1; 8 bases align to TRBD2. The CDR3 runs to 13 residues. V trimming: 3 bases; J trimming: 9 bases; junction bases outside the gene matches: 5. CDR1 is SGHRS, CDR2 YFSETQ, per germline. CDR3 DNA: TGCGCCAGCAGCTGGGGACTAGGTCGTGAGCAGTTCTTC. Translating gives CASSWGLGREQFF. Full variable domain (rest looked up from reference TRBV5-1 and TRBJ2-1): KAGVTQTPRYLIKTRGQQVTLSCSPISGHRSVSWYQQTPGQGLQFLFEYFSETQRNKGNFPGRFSGRQFSNSRSEMNVSTLELGDSALYLCASSWGLGREQFFGPGTRLTVL.

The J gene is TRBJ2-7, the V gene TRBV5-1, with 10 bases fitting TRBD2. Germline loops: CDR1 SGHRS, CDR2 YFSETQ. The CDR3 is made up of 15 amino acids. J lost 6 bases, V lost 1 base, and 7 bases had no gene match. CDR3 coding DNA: TGCGCCAGCAGCTTGTCATTAGCGGGAGGAGGCGAGCAGTACTTC. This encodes CASSLSLAGGGEQYF.

In nucleotides, the CDR3 is TGTGCCAGTAGTCCACAGGGTTACAATGAGCAGTTCTTC. Its protein product is CASSPQGYNEQFF. The chain employs TRBV19 and TRBJ2-1; D is perhaps TRBD1 (6 bases). Germline lookup yields CDR1 LNHDA and CDR2 SQIVND (reference sequence). The germline V and J ends were trimmed by 5 bases and 4 bases, with 9 bases remaining between them. This CDR3 contains 13 residues.

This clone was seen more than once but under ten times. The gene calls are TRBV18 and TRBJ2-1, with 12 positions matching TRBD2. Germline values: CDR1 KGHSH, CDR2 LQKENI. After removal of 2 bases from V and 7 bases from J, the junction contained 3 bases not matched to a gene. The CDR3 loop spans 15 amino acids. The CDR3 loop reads CASSPVTSGRNEQFF. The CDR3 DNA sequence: TGTGCCAGCTCACCAGTGACTAGCGGGAGAAATGAGCAGTTCTTC.

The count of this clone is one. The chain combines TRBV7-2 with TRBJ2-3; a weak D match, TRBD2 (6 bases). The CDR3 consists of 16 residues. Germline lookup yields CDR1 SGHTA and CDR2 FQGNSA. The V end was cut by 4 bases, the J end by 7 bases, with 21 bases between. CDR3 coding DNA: TGTGCCAGCAGCTCGTCCGGACATGAGGGGAGGCATACGCAGTATTTT. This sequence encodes CASSSSGHEGRHTQYF.